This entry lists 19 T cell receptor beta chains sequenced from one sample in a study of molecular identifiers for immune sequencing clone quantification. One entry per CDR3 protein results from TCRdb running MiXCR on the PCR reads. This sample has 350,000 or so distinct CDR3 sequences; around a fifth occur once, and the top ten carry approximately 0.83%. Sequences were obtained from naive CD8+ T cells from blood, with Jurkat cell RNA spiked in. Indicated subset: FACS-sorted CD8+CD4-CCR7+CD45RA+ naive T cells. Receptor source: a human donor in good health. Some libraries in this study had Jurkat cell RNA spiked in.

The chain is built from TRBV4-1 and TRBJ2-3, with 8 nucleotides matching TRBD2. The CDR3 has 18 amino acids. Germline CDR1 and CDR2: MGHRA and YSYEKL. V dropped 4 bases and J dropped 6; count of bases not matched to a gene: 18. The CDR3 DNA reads TGCGCCAGCAGCCTCCGAGAGAGTACCCTAGCGGGTTCGGATACGCAGTATTTT. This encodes CASSLRESTLAGSDTQYF.

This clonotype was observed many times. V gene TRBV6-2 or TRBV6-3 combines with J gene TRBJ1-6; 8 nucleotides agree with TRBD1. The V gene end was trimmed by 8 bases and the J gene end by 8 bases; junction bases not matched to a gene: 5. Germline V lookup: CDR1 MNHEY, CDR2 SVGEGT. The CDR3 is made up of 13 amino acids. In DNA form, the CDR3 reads TGTGCCAGCCGGGACAGGCCTGATTCACCCCTCCACTTT. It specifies CASRDRPDSPLHF.

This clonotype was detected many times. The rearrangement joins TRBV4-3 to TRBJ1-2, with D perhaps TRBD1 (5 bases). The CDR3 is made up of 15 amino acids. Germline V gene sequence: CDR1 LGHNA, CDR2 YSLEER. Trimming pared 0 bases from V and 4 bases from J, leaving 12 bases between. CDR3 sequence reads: CASSQDRQGGYGYTF. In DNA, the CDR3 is TGCGCCAGCAGCCAAGATAGGCAGGGTGGCTATGGCTACACCTTC.

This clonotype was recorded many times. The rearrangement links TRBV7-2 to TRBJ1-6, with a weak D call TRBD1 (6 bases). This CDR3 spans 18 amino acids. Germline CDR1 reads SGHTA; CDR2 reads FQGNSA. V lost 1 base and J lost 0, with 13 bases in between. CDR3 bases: TGTGCCAGCAGCTTAGGCCCAGGACAGAGCTCCTATAATTCACCCCTCCACTTT. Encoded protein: CASSLGPGQSSYNSPLHF.

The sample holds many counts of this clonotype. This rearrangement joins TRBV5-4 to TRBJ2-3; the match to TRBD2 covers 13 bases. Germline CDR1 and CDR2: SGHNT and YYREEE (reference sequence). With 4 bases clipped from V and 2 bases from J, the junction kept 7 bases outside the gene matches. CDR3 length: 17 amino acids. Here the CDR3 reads CASSMGLAGIDTDTQYF. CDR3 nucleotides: TGTGCCAGCAGCATGGGACTAGCGGGGATAGACACAGATACGCAGTATTTT.

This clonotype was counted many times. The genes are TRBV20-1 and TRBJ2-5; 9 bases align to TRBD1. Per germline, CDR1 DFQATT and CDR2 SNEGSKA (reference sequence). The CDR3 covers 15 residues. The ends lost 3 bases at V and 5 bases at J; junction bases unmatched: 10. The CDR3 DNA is TGCAGTGCTAGGAGACAGGGGGAGGTTTTGGAGACCCAGTACTTC. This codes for CSARRQGEVLETQYF.

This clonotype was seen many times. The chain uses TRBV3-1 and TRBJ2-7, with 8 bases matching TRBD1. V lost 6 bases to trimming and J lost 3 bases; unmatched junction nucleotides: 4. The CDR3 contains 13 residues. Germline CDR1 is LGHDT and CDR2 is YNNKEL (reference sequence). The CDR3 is CASRGDRSYEQYF. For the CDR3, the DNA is TGTGCCAGCAGGGGGGACAGGAGCTACGAGCAGTACTTC.

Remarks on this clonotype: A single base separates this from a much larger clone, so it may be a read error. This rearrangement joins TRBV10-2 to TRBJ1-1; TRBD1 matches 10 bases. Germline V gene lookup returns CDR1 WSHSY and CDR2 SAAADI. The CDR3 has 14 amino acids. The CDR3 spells CASRAGTGDTEASF. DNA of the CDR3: TGCGCCAGCAGGGCCGGGACAGGGGACACTGAAGCTTCCTTT.

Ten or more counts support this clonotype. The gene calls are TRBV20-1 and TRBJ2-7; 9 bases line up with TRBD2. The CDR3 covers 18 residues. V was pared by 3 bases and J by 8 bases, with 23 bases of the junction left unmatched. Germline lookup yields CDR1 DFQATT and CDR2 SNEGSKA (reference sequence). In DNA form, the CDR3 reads TGCAGTGCTAGTAGCACCCTAGACGCTAGCGGGGATACCCTTAAGCAGTACTTC. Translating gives CSASSTLDASGDTLKQYF.

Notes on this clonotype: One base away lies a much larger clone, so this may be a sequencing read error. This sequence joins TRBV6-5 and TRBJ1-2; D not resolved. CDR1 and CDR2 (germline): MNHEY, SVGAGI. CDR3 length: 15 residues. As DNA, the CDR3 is TGTGCCAGCAGTTACTCGATCCAGTCTAACTATGGCTACTCCTTC. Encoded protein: CASSYSIQSNYGYSF.

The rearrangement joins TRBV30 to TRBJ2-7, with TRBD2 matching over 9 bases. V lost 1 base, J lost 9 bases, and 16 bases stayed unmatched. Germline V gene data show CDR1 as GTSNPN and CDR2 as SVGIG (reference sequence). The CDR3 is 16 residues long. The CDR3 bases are TGTGCCTGGAGTGGGGTTCGCGTCCTAGCGGGATTCGGGCAGTACTTC. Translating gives CAWSGVRVLAGFGQYF. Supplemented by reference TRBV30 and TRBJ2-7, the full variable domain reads SQTIHQWPATLVQPVGSPLSLECTVEGTSNPNLYWYRQAAGRGLQLLFYSVGIGQISSEVPQNLSASRPQDRQFILSSKKLLLSDSGFYLCAWSGVRVLAGFGQYFGPGTRLTVT.

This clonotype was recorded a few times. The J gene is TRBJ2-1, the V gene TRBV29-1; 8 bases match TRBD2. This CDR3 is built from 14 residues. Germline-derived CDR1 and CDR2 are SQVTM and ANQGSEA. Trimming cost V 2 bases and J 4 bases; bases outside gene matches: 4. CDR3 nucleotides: TGCAGCGTTGAAATAGCGGGGACATACAATGAGCAGTTCTTC. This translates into CSVEIAGTYNEQFF.

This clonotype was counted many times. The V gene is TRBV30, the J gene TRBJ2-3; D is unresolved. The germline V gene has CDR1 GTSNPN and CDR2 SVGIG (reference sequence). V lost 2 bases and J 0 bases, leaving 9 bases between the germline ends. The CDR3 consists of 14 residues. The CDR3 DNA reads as TGTGCCTGGAGTCGATTGACTAGCACAGATACGCAGTATTTT. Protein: CAWSRLTSTDTQYF.

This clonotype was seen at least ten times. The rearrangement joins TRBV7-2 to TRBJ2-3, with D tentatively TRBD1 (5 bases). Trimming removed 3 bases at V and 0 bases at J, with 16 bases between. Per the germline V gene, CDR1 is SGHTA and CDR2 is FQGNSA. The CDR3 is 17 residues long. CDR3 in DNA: TGTGCCAGCAGCTTCGACGTGGGGCGCGTTAGCACAGATACGCAGTATTTT. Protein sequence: CASSFDVGRVSTDTQYF. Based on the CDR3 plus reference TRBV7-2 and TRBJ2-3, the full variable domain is GAGVSQSPSNKVTEKGKDVELRCDPISGHTALYWYRQSLGQGLEFLIYFQGNSAPDKSGLPSDRFSAERTGGSVSTLTIQRTQQEDSAVYLCASSFDVGRVSTDTQYFGPGTRLTVL.

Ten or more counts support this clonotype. The CDR3 DNA sequence: TGTGCCAGCAGCAAAGAATCAGACCAAGAGACCCAGTACTTC. Amino acid sequence: CASSKESDQETQYF. The rearrangement links TRBV21-1 to TRBJ2-5. TRBV21-1 is noted as a pseudogene. This CDR3 contains 14 residues.

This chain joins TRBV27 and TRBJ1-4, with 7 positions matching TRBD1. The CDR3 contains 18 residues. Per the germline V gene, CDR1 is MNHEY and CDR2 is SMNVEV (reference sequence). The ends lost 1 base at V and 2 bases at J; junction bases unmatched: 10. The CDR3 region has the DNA TGTGCCAGCAGTTTATTAGAGGCAGGGGGGTTGACTAATGAAAAACTGTTTTTT. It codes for CASSLLEAGGLTNEKLFF.

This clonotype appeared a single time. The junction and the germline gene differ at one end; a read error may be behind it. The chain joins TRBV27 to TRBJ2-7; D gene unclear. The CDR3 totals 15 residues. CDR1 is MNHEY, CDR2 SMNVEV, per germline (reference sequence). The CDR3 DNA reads TGTGCCAGCAGCACGAGGAAAGACCCATCCTGCGAGCAGTACTTC. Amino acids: CASSTRKDPSCEQYF.

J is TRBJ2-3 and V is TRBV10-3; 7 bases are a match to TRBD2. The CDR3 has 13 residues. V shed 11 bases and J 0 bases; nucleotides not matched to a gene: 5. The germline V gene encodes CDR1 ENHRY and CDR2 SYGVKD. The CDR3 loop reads CASWGGSTDTQYF. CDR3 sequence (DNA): TGTGCCTCCTGGGGGGGGAGCACAGATACGCAGTATTTT.

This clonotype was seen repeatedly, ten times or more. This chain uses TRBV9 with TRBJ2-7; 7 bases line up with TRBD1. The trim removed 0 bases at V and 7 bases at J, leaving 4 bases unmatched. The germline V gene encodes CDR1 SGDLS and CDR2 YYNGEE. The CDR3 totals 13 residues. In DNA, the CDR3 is TGTGCCAGCAGCGTAGCGGCAGGGGGTGAGCAGTACTTC. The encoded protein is CASSVAAGGEQYF.